The source of this T cell receptor (beta chain) is a study of T-cell memory formation after mild COVID-19. Study as a whole: The two donors had largely donor-specific TCR clusters. Study-wide results and caveats: In second-wave clones peaking day 37, SARS-CoV-2 specificity remained unconfirmed. Contracting clones localized mainly to CM and EM when CD4+ and mainly to EMRA when CD8+.

The CDR3 contains 16 residues. Per the germline V gene, CDR1 is SNHLY and CDR2 is FYNNEI. Trimming removed 5 bases from V and 1 base from J; junction bases left unmatched: 9. This clonotype was seen a handful of times. Its target is unknown. TCRdb re-called the 5' RACE reads through MiXCR, storing one row per CDR3 protein. The sample yields over 95,000 distinct CDR3 sequences, over 20% seen once. V usage is TRBV2 and J usage is TRBJ2-7; 9 bases align to TRBD2. This TCR was recovered from a man younger than 35 who had mild COVID-19 (a few samples of this study predate the infection). Cell type and time point are not known. Sequenced material: PBMCs or a T cell subset sorted from them (not recorded which). As DNA, the CDR3 is TGTGCCAGCAGTCCGACCTGGCGGGGGGGGTCCTACGAGCAGTACGTC. It codes for CASSPTWRGGSYEQYV.